The subject of this entry is one T cell receptor beta chain. V shed 4 bases, J shed 2 bases, and the junction held 4 bases outside the gene matches. The CDR3 length is 16 residues. The germline V gene has CDR1 SEHNR and CDR2 FQNEAQ (reference sequence). This sample was included in a study of blood T cell repertoires in COVID-19. Across the whole study: Whether acute or convalescent, the COVID-19 samples came from the United States, Italy and Spain. The analysed material was cDNA or gDNA that came from T cells, B-cell-depleted T cells, or PBMCs.

Authors' methods: For nucleated cells, counts were estimated from reference gene primer amplification. Sequencing was performed with immunoSEQ multiplex PCR; in TCRdb, only in-frame clones are kept and a portion is missing. That table gives V, J and clone size, and the DNA gave D and trimming. The table includes under 200,000 clones, 70% to 90% detected once. Seattle participants joined during active infection and were tracked over time. The specimen sequenced was peripheral blood. V is TRBV7-9 and J is TRBJ2-5; 13 nucleotides line up with TRBD2. This clonotype was sampled from a woman aged 45-60 years with COVID-19, enrolled during active disease. CDR3 bases: TGTGCCAGCAGCTCCCAGACTAGCGGGGGGCAAGAGACCCAGTACTTC. Translating gives CASSSQTSGGQETQYF.